The 9 T cell receptor beta chains below were found in one sample sequenced in a study of PD-1 blockade in mismatch repair-deficient tumors. Assay: immunoSEQ multiplex PCR; the TCRdb copy retains only in-frame clones and omits some. The repertoire consists of almost 9,500 clones, with 75% to 90% occurring once and the leading ten covering roughly 0.93%. The sequencing used PBMCs, collected roughly 46 weeks after starting pembrolizumab. Source of these receptors: an adult with mismatch repair-deficient cancer.

This clone is termed medium-sized. The rearrangement links TRBV2 to TRBJ2-5, with a possible D match to TRBD2 (6 bases). Germline assignment: CDR1 SNHLY and CDR2 FYNNEI. The CDR3 totals 13 residues. V lost 3 bases, J lost 4 bases, and 9 bases lay in between. CDR3 sequence (DNA): TGTGCCAGCAGTGACGTGGAGGGAGAGACCCAGTACTTC. It yields the protein CASSDVEGETQYF.

The chain links TRBV6-1 to TRBJ2-5; 8 positions agree with TRBD1. Germline assignment: CDR1 MNHNS and CDR2 SASEGT. This CDR3 has 15 amino acids. The trim removed 5 bases at V and 4 bases at J, leaving 9 bases unmatched. Here the CDR3 reads CASSFRTGRRETQYF. CDR3 nucleotide sequence: TGTGCCAGCAGTTTTCGGACAGGGCGACGAGAGACCCAGTACTTC.

The chain links TRBV6-1 to TRBJ2-7; possible D gene TRBD1, 6 bases. The CDR3 has 14 residues. Trimming took 7 bases from V and 1 from J, leaving 14 bases between them. CDR1 and CDR2 from the germline V gene are MNHNS and SASEGT. The DNA for the CDR3 is TGTGCCAGCACCTCTAGGCAGGGGTCCTACGAGCAGTACTTC. It encodes CASTSRQGSYEQYF.

The sample holds one count of this clone. The chain is built from TRBV29-1 and TRBJ2-5; 7 bases are shared with TRBD2. V trimming: 5 bases; J trimming: 2 bases; junction bases outside the gene matches: 5. This CDR3 is 13 amino acids long. The germline CDR1 and CDR2 sequences are SQVTM and ANQGSEA. The CDR3 coding sequence is TGCAGCGTTATAGCGGGTCCACAAGAGACCCAGTACTTC. This translates into CSVIAGPQETQYF.

This chain links TRBV28 with TRBJ2-5; 7 bases are a match to TRBD1. The DNA end favors TRBJ2-7, so the J call may be wrong. This CDR3 comprises 13 residues. CDR1 is MDHEN, CDR2 SYDVKM, per germline. In DNA, the CDR3 is TGTGCCAGCAAAGTGACAGGGCGCTACGAGCAGTACTTC. This codes for CASKVTGRYEQYF.

The CDR3 DNA follows: TGTGCCAGCAGTTTCTTTCAGGGGTCCACCGGGGAGCTGTTTTTT. As protein: CASSFFQGSTGELFF. The rearrangement uses TRBV28 and TRBJ2-2; D is possibly TRBD1 (6 bases). Trimming removed 3 bases from V and 4 bases from J, with 12 bases in between. This CDR3 contains 15 residues. Germline V gene lookup returns CDR1 MDHEN and CDR2 SYDVKM.

The chain is built from TRBV27 and TRBJ2-6; unclear D gene. The CDR3 is 15 amino acids. CDR1 MNHEY and CDR2 SMNVEV come from the germline V gene (reference sequence). V shed 5 bases and J shed 0 bases, with 8 bases lying between them. As DNA, the CDR3 is TGTGCCAGCAGTATGTCGGTCTCTGGGGCCAACGTCCTGACTTTC. Translated, it gives CASSMSVSGANVLTF.

The J gene is TRBJ2-5, the V gene TRBV28; D unresolved. There are 11 residues in the CDR3. Germline CDR1 MDHEN, CDR2 SYDVKM. Trimming took 7 bases from V and 1 from J, leaving 4 bases between them. The CDR3 reads CASTTQETQYF. The CDR3 nucleotides are TGTGCCAGCACTACCCAAGAGACCCAGTACTTC.

The V and J genes are TRBV5-1 and TRBJ2-2, with 7 positions matching TRBD2. This CDR3 spans 17 amino acids. Looked up from germline, CDR1 is SGHRS and CDR2 is YFSETQ. V dropped 5 bases and J dropped 8; count of bases not matched to a gene: 18. The CDR3 nucleotides are TGCGCCAGCAGTCAAAATAGTCTGCGGGAGTCTTCAGGGGAGCTGTTTTTT. Translating gives CASSQNSLRESSGELFF.